This TCR beta chain was retrieved from a study of blood T cells in healthy people across ages. Findings and limits, study-wide: Unsorted PBMC input precluded a conclusive naive versus antigen-experienced comparison. Calculation of diversity from one million T cells yielded estimates considered to be underestimates.

The CDR3 has 14 amino acids. In germline, CDR1 is SQVTM, CDR2 ANQGSEA. V lost 0 bases to trimming and J lost 0 bases, with 9 bases between them. Notes on this clonotype: Its antigen is not identified.

A second about 7 to 11 cycle PCR used barcoded and J-beta primers. In TCRdb, the 5' RACE reads were re-called with MiXCR into one record per CDR3 protein. Among around 1,000,000 distinct CDR3 sequences, about two fifths were seen once, and the ten largest hold 13%. V is TRBV29-1 and J is TRBJ2-7, with D unresolved. The TCR originated in a man in his late teens or twenties in good health. Source material: blood. DNA of the CDR3: TGCAGCGTTGAAGATCAGATGAGCTCCTACGAGCAGTACTTC. As protein: CSVEDQMSSYEQYF.